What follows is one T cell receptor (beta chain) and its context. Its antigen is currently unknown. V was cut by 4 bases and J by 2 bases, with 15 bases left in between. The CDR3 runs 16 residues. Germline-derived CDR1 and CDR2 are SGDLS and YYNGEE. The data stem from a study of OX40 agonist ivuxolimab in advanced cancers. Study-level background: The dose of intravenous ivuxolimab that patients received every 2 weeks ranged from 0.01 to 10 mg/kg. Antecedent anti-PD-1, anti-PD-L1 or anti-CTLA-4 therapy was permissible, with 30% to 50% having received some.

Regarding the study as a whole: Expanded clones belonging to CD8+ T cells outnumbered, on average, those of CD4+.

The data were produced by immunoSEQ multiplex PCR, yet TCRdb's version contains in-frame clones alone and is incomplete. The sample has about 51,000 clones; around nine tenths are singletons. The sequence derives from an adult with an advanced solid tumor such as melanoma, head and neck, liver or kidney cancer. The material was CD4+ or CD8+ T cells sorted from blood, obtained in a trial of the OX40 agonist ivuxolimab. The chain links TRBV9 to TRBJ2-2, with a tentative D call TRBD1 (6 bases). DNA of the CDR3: TGTGCCAGCAGCCCCCAGGGACACGGAAACACCGGGGAGCTGTTTTTT. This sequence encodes CASSPQGHGNTGELFF.